This T cell receptor beta chain appears in the sequencing data of a study of vaccination effects on CD4 cells after COVID-19. A word on this clone: Its antigen is currently unknown.

Clones were sequenced by immunoSEQ multiplex PCR, and TCRdb holds only the in-frame ones, with some missing. The repertoire holds around 50,000 clones, with about 70% as singletons. Following a roughly 11-day culture, CD4+ T cells were purified. The person had a PCR-confirmed SARS-CoV-2 infection during March to December 2020. BNT162b2 vaccine or mRNA-1273 vaccine was given to participants in two doses. The sequenced sample was CD4+ T cells from PBMCs cultured without peptide, obtained after COVID-19 vaccination. The clonotype was recovered from a human donor who had a prior SARS-CoV-2 infection.

CDR3 DNA sequence: TGTGCCAGCAGCCTGACAGGGCCCAATCAGCCCCAGCATTTT. It is translated as CASSLTGPNQPQHF. The chain recombines TRBV14 with TRBJ1-5; TRBD1 agrees at 7 bases. Germline CDR1 is SGHDN and CDR2 is FVKESK. CDR3 length: 14 amino acids. With 4 bases clipped from V and 3 bases from J, the junction kept 3 bases outside the gene matches.